Listed below are T cell receptor beta chains from one sample, sequenced in a study of radiotherapy plus CTLA-4 blockade in lung cancer. Sequencing was performed with immunoSEQ multiplex PCR; in TCRdb, only in-frame clones are kept and a portion is missing. This repertoire shows 57,000 or so clones, 70% to 85% found once; its top ten account for about 4.4%. Sequenced material: peripheral blood, taken from a patient treated with radiotherapy plus ipilimumab. These receptors came from a human donor with non-small cell lung cancer who had a complete response to radiotherapy plus ipilimumab. Both conserved end residues are part of each CDR3. Fields, in order: clone size, J gene, D gene, V gene, CDR3 length, CDR3 protein, CDR3 DNA. A D gene is named only where the DNA matches it firmly. Size values are once, few and many counts, or a class for expanded clones, and some rows have none.

few,TRBJ1-1,NA,TRBV7-9,11,CASEQGAEAFF,TGTGCCAGCGAACAGGGAGCGGAAGCTTTCTTT
NA,TRBJ2-2,TRBD1,TRBV29-1,15,CSVEVGTGRAGELFF,TGCAGCGTTGAAGTGGGGACAGGGAGAGCCGGGGAGCTGTTTTTT
NA,TRBJ2-2,NA,TRBV13,17,CASSLLVSGGSAGELFF,TGTGCCAGCAGCTTACTGGTTAGCGGAGGCTCGGCCGGGGAGCTGTTTTTT
few,TRBJ2-2,TRBD2,TRBV19,15,CASSGRVTNTGELFF,TGTGCCAGTAGTGGGAGGGTTACGAACACCGGGGAGCTGTTTTTT
few,TRBJ1-5,NA,TRBV5-4,16,CASSPGGGGSNQPQHF,TGTGCCAGCAGCCCGGGGGGGGGCGGTAGCAATCAGCCCCAGCATTTT
NA,TRBJ2-1,NA,TRBV25-1,13,CASSDPRGSEQFF,TGTGCCAGCAGTGACCCCCGTGGGAGTGAGCAGTTCTTC
NA,TRBJ2-1,TRBD1,TRBV7-9,15,CASSLAGTGGNEQFF,TGTGCCAGCAGCTTAGCTGGGACAGGGGGGAATGAGCAGTTCTTC
NA,TRBJ2-2,TRBD1,TRBV4-3,17,CASSQGLGTGNTGELFF,TGCGCCAGCAGCCAAGGGCTCGGGACAGGGAACACCGGGGAGCTGTTTTTT
NA,TRBJ2-2,NA,TRBV13,15,CASSPRTDNTGELFF,TGTGCCAGCAGCCCCCGGACAGACAACACCGGGGAGCTGTTTTTT
NA,TRBJ2-1,TRBD1,TRBV25-1,14,CASSDPGQVNEQFF,TGTGCCAGCAGTGATCCCGGACAGGTAAATGAGCAGTTCTTC
NA,TRBJ2-3,NA,TRBV27,15,CASSFISGGTDTQYF,TGTGCCAGCAGTTTCATTAGTGGCGGCACAGATACGCAGTATTTT
NA,TRBJ2-3,NA,TRBV9,14,CASSVVSGTDTQYF,TGTGCCAGCAGCGTAGTTAGTGGCACAGATACGCAGTATTTT
NA,TRBJ2-1,TRBD2,TRBV4-1,15,CASSQLASGSNEQFF,TGCGCCAGCAGCCAATTGGCTAGCGGGTCCAATGAGCAGTTCTTC
few,TRBJ2-1,TRBD2,TRBV11-3,16,CASSLGGGGRGNEQFF,TGTGCCAGCAGCTTAGGTGGCGGCGGGAGGGGCAATGAGCAGTTCTTC